Following are 22 T cell receptor beta chains from one sample sequenced in a study of CD4 T cells in relation to SARS-CoV-2 and coronaviruses. Using immunoSEQ multiplex PCR, the repertoire was profiled, and TCRdb retains in-frame clones only, with some absent. This table holds more than 15,000 clones, over 75% found once. CD4+ T cells from unexposed donors were obtained before the COVID-19 pandemic (2011-2018). Isolation of CD4+ T cells took place after around 11 days in culture. No antigen has been assigned to these receptors. Specimen: CD4+ T cells from PBMCs, cultured in vitro. These receptors all come from a human donor in good health.

The rearrangement joins TRBV5-1 to TRBJ2-1, with TRBD1 matching 7 bases. Germline CDR1 and CDR2: SGHRS and YFSETQ. This CDR3 spans 14 amino acids. The ends lost 4 bases at V and 3 bases at J; junction bases unmatched: 4. The CDR3 loop reads CASSIGQDYNEQFF. CDR3 DNA sequence: TGCGCCAGCAGCATAGGACAGGACTACAATGAGCAGTTCTTC. Full variable domain (rest looked up from reference TRBV5-1 and TRBJ2-1): KAGVTQTPRYLIKTRGQQVTLSCSPISGHRSVSWYQQTPGQGLQFLFEYFSETQRNKGNFPGRFSGRQFSNSRSEMNVSTLELGDSALYLCASSIGQDYNEQFFGPGTRLTVL.

This sequence joins TRBV6-5 and TRBJ1-2; D is unresolved. The CDR3 covers 13 residues. The V end was cut by 2 bases, the J end by 10 bases, with 14 bases between. Germline CDR1 MNHEY, CDR2 SVGAGI. CDR3: CASSYQASDPYTF. The CDR3, as DNA: TGTGCCAGCAGTTACCAGGCCTCCGATCCCTACACCTTC.

The V and J genes are TRBV3-1 (or the pseudogene TRBV3-2) and TRBJ2-5; D possibly uses TRBD1 or TRBD2 (5 bases each). The CDR3 covers 13 residues. V was clipped by 5 bases and J by 6 bases, with 13 bases between them. CDR1 is LGHDT and CDR2 is YNNKEL in the germline V gene (reference sequence). CDR3 sequence reads: CASSGRGEKTQYF. The DNA of the CDR3 is TGTGCCAGCAGCGGCCGGGGCGAAAAGACCCAGTACTTC.

This chain joins TRBV25-1 and TRBJ2-7, with D tentatively TRBD2 (5 bases). The ends were cut back, 8 bases at V and 5 bases at J, with 19 bases in the middle. The V gene's germline CDR1 is MGHDK and CDR2 SYGVNS. The CDR3 covers 14 residues. The CDR3, as DNA: TGTGCCAGCTACCTTCAAATTGTCGGGAACGAGCAGTACTTC. This translates into CASYLQIVGNEQYF.

This chain links TRBV27 with TRBJ2-7; the D is unclear. V was cut by 1 base and J by 4 bases, with 8 bases left in between. Germline CDR1 MNHEY, CDR2 SMNVEV (reference sequence). The CDR3 contains 13 residues. CDR3 bases: TGTGCCAGCAGTTTATTTATGGGGTACGAGCAGTACTTC. Translation gives CASSLFMGYEQYF.

This clone has a single count. The V call is TRBV7-8, the J call TRBJ2-6; D may match TRBD1 or TRBD2 (5 bases each). The CDR3 covers 16 residues. V gave up 5 bases and J gave up 0 bases, with 11 bases separating them. Germline-derived CDR1 and CDR2 are SGHVS and FQNEAQ. This CDR3 reads CASSVRGLSGANVLTF. CDR3 coding DNA: TGTGCCAGCAGCGTCCGGGGCCTCTCTGGGGCCAACGTCCTGACTTTC.

V and J are TRBV6-5 and TRBJ2-1; D not resolved. V gave up 7 bases and J gave up 0 bases, with 10 bases separating them. Germline V gives CDR1 MNHEY, CDR2 SVGAGI. The CDR3 length is 14 residues. CDR3 protein: CASTVGGSYNEQFF. The DNA of the CDR3 is TGTGCCAGCACCGTGGGCGGCTCCTACAATGAGCAGTTCTTC.

This chain links TRBV5-1 with TRBJ2-5, with a weak D call TRBD2 (6 bases). Germline-derived CDR1 and CDR2 are SGHRS and YFSETQ. Trimming took off 0 bases at V and 3 bases at J, with 9 bases between the two ends. The length of the CDR3 is 14 residues. The CDR3 here is CASSLGGGEETQYF. CDR3 nucleotide sequence: TGCGCCAGCAGCTTGGGAGGAGGGGAAGAGACCCAGTACTTC.

This clone ranks as large. The chain employs TRBV18 and TRBJ1-2; the match to TRBD1 covers 8 bases. The J segment lost 0 bases and the V segment lost 5 bases, leaving 2 bases of the junction unmatched. The CDR3 sequence is 14 residues long. Germline V lookup: CDR1 KGHSH, CDR2 LQKENI. The CDR3 loop reads CASSTDRANYGYTF. The CDR3 coding sequence is TGTGCCAGCTCAACGGACAGGGCTAACTATGGCTACACCTTC.

This sequence joins TRBV13 and TRBJ1-3, with D hard to call. CDR1 is PRHDT, CDR2 FYEKMQ, per germline (reference sequence). Trimming pared 4 bases from V and 2 bases from J, leaving 12 bases between. This CDR3 contains 15 residues. DNA of the CDR3: TGTGCCAGCAGCTCGAAGGGAGTGCCTGGAAACACCATATATTTT. Translation gives CASSSKGVPGNTIYF.

As DNA, the CDR3 is TGTGCCAGCAGACAAGGGTGGCGGGAGTCAATTTGGAATGAGCAGTTCTTC. Its translation is CASRQGWRESIWNEQFF. The gene calls are TRBV27 and TRBJ2-1; 7 positions match TRBD2. Germline V lookup: CDR1 MNHEY, CDR2 SMNVEV (reference sequence). The length of the CDR3 is 17 residues. The ends lost 6 bases at V and 7 bases at J; junction bases unmatched: 18.

The chain links TRBV10-1 to TRBJ2-2; a weak D match, TRBD2 (7 bases). This CDR3 spans 16 amino acids. V shed 4 bases and J shed 5 bases, with 17 bases lying between them. CDR1 and CDR2 (germline): WNHNN, SYGVQD (reference sequence). CDR3 loop: CASSGVRRGQTGELFF. CDR3 sequence (DNA): TGCGCCAGCAGTGGGGTCCGGCGGGGGCAAACCGGGGAGCTGTTTTTT.

The chain is built from TRBV24-1 and TRBJ1-1, with TRBD1 matching over 8 bases. The germline gives CDR1 KGHDR, CDR2 SFDVKD. Trimming took 3 bases from V and 1 from J; bases not matched to a gene: 6. The CDR3 has 16 residues. The CDR3 region is CATSDDAGTGNTEAFF. The CDR3, as DNA: TGTGCCACCAGTGATGACGCCGGGACAGGGAACACTGAAGCTTTCTTT.

This clone was seen only once. V gene TRBV9 combines with J gene TRBJ2-1, with 14 positions matching TRBD2. CDR1 is SGDLS and CDR2 is YYNGEE in the germline V gene. V lost 6 bases and J lost 9; bases outside the gene matches: 14. CDR3 length: 17 amino acids. The CDR3 DNA is TGTGCCAGCAACGATAAAACCGGGACTAGCGGGAGTCTTGAGCAGTTCTTC. It codes for CASNDKTGTSGSLEQFF.

This clone was picked up a small number of times. CDR3 DNA sequence: TGTGCCAGCAGCCAAGGACCAGGACCCAATTACGAGCAGTACTTC. This encodes CASSQGPGPNYEQYF. The genes are TRBV3-1 (or the pseudogene TRBV3-2) and TRBJ2-7; no definite D call. The CDR3 runs to 15 residues. Germline V gives CDR1 LGHDT, CDR2 YNNKEL (reference sequence). V shed 1 base and J shed 4 bases, with 14 bases lying between them.

This sequence joins TRBV5-1 and TRBJ2-2, with a possible D match to TRBD2 (5 bases). The ends were cut back, 2 bases at V and 4 bases at J, with 15 bases in the middle. The germline gives CDR1 SGHRS, CDR2 YFSETQ. The CDR3 runs 16 residues. This CDR3 is CASSFEGGIGTGELFF. As DNA, the CDR3 is TGCGCCAGCAGCTTCGAGGGTGGGATAGGCACCGGGGAGCTGTTTTTT.

This clone was counted a single time. The gene calls are TRBV7-8 and TRBJ1-6; 7 bases agree with TRBD1. The germline V gene encodes CDR1 SGHVS and CDR2 FQNEAQ. This CDR3 comprises 20 residues. V lost 2 bases to trimming and J lost 0 bases; unmatched junction nucleotides: 13. CDR3 in amino acids: CASSLIPRRGVSSYNSPLHF. CDR3 in DNA: TGTGCCAGCAGCTTAATTCCCCGCAGGGGGGTAAGCTCCTATAATTCACCCCTCCACTTT.

The rearrangement links TRBV5-1 to TRBJ2-5; TRBD1 is a possible D gene (5 bases). V dropped 6 bases and J dropped 5 bases, with 14 bases sitting between them. Germline-derived CDR1 and CDR2 are SGHRS and YFSETQ. The CDR3 runs to 13 residues. The CDR3 DNA is TGCGCCAGCAAAATCTGGGGCGCCGAGACCCAGTACTTC. Translated: CASKIWGAETQYF.

The rearrangement links TRBV5-1 to TRBJ2-3; TRBD2 aligns across 10 bases. The V and J ends lost 2 bases and 3 bases, in that order; junction bases with no gene match: 3. This CDR3 contains 15 residues. Germline V gene sequence: CDR1 SGHRS, CDR2 YFSETQ. This chain's CDR3 is CASSLAGGKTDTQYF. As DNA, the CDR3 is TGCGCCAGCAGCTTAGCGGGAGGGAAGACAGATACGCAGTATTTT.

The chain combines TRBV5-1 with TRBJ2-1; D not certain. With 6 bases removed from V and 6 bases from J, the gap between germline ends came to 22 bases. This CDR3 region has 16 residues. Looked up from germline, CDR1 is SGHRS and CDR2 is YFSETQ. This chain's CDR3 is CASTPDAYGVGNEQFF. For the CDR3, the DNA is TGCGCCAGCACCCCCGACGCTTACGGAGTAGGCAATGAGCAGTTCTTC.

The chain links TRBV28 to TRBJ1-1; 7 bases are shared with TRBD1. Germline trimming cut 4 bases from V and 0 bases from J; bases unmatched to any gene: 2. The CDR3 extends over 14 amino acids. CDR1 and CDR2 (germline): MDHEN, SYDVKM. CDR3 DNA sequence: TGTGCCAGCAGTTCAGGGGGGATGAACACTGAAGCTTTCTTT. It is translated as CASSSGGMNTEAFF. Full variable domain (rest looked up from reference TRBV28 and TRBJ1-1): DVKVTQSSRYLVKRTGEKVFLECVQDMDHENMFWYRQDPGLGLRLIYFSYDVKMKEKGDIPEGYSVSREKKERFSLILESASTNQTSMYLCASSSGGMNTEAFFGQGTRLTVV.

This clone was observed once. The V gene is TRBV7-6, the J gene TRBJ2-1; the match to TRBD2 covers 11 bases. The V gene end was trimmed by 2 bases and the J gene end by 0 bases; junction bases not matched to a gene: 9. CDR3 size: 19 residues. The germline V gene has CDR1 SGHVS and CDR2 FNYEAQ. The CDR3 DNA reads as TGTGCCAGCAGCTTACCCGGACTAGCGGGTGAGAGCTCCTACAATGAGCAGTTCTTC. Translating it yields CASSLPGLAGESSYNEQFF.